One sample yielded the 11 T cell receptor beta chains listed below, sequenced in a study of shared clonotypes between healthy human individuals (dated by TCRdb to 2020 to 2022). Receptor amplification or capture employed the immunoSEQ multiplex PCR assay. This immuneACCESS table, as held by TCRdb, lists in-frame sequences with V and J called but not all clones. Of the missing ones, under half trace to an unresolved V gene in checked studies; the others have no known cause. The sample table shows nearly 1,000,000 clones, and approximately 80% are seen once. Approximately 1.5% of the sample lies in the top ten. The sample consisted of memory CD4+ T cells sorted from blood. According to the study, the label for this sample's cell subset or site signals: CD45RA-negative fraction. Receptors were obtained from a man in his late teens or twenties in good health.

About this clone itself: Germline and junction disagree at one end, which may indicate a read error. The V and J genes are TRBV2 and TRBJ1-1; D may be TRBD1 (5 bases). The germline CDR1 and CDR2 sequences are SNHLY and FYNNEI. The CDR3 runs 12 residues. For the CDR3, the DNA is TGTGCCAGCAGTCAGTCCGGGACGCGGGGCTACTTT. This sequence encodes CASSQSGTRGYF.

The gene calls are TRBV7-9 and TRBJ2-7, with D possibly matching TRBD2 (5 bases). V was pared by 5 bases and J by 6 bases, with 14 bases between. CDR1 is SEHNR, CDR2 FQNEAQ, per germline (reference sequence). There are 13 residues in the CDR3. The CDR3 DNA reads TGTGCCAGCAGCCGCGGGCTCGCCGCCGAGCAGTACTTC. Translation: CASSRGLAAEQYF.

In this sample, this clone turned up once. J is TRBJ2-7 and V is TRBV6-1; D might be TRBD1 or TRBD2, each matching 6 bases. The V end lost 9 bases, the J end lost 6 bases, and 18 bases lay between the germline ends. The V gene's germline CDR1 is MNHNS and CDR2 SASEGT. The CDR3 loop spans 13 amino acids. The CDR3 here is CASSIRGGFEQYF. CDR3 bases: TGTGCCAGTAGTATACGAGGGGGGTTCGAGCAGTACTTC.

This clone was seen more than once but under ten times. This sample also contains other DNA sequences that code for the same CDR3. The chain is built from TRBV18 and TRBJ1-1; 8 nucleotides agree with TRBD1. The trim removed 3 bases at V and 7 bases at J, leaving 4 bases unmatched. This CDR3 has 13 residues. Germline loops: CDR1 KGHSH, CDR2 LQKENI. Here the CDR3 DNA reads TGTGCCAGCTCACCTGGACAGGGCATTGAAGCTTTCTTT. As protein: CASSPGQGIEAFF.

This sequence joins TRBV19 and TRBJ1-1; 7 bases match TRBD1. The trim removed 5 bases at V and 4 bases at J, leaving 13 bases unmatched. The CDR3 extends over 16 amino acids. Germline CDR1 and CDR2: LNHDA and SQIVND (reference sequence). CDR3 residues: CASSDPRQGSGTEAFF. DNA of the CDR3: TGTGCCAGTAGTGATCCTCGACAGGGTTCTGGCACTGAAGCTTTCTTT.

The genes are TRBV5-1 and TRBJ2-7; D tentatively reads TRBD1 or TRBD2 (5 bases each). There are 14 residues in the CDR3. Trimming removed 5 bases at V and 4 bases at J, with 16 bases between. The germline CDR1 and CDR2 sequences are SGHRS and YFSETQ. The CDR3 bases are TGCGCCAGCAGGTGGGACCTACCCGCTTACGAGCAGTACTTC. It encodes CASRWDLPAYEQYF.

This chain connects TRBV15 to TRBJ1-6; D not resolved. V was pared by 6 bases and J by 0 bases, with 3 bases between. Germline CDR1 and CDR2: LNHNV and YYDKDF (reference sequence). The CDR3 contains 13 residues. CDR3 DNA sequence: TGTGCCACCAGGAGCTCCTATAATTCACCCCTCCACTTT. Translating it yields CATRSSYNSPLHF.

The sample holds a few counts of this clone. The rearrangement joins TRBV5-1 to TRBJ1-2; no clear D gene. Trimming left V 2 bases short and J 0 bases short, with 8 bases between. Germline lookup yields CDR1 SGHRS and CDR2 YFSETQ. The CDR3 extends over 14 amino acids. For the CDR3, the DNA is TGCGCCAGCAGCTTCGCAGCAACTAACTATGGCTACACCTTC. Translated, it gives CASSFAATNYGYTF.

The V and J genes are TRBV2 and TRBJ1-6; possibly TRBD1 for D (5 bases). The V end lost 2 bases, the J end lost 7 bases, and 9 bases lay between the germline ends. Germline-derived CDR1 and CDR2 are SNHLY and FYNNEI. The length of the CDR3 is 14 residues. This CDR3 reads CASSERGENSPLHF. The DNA of the CDR3 is TGTGCCAGCAGTGAACGAGGGGAAAATTCACCCCTCCACTTT.

To note about this clone: The junction does not match germline at one end; this may be a read error. This chain joins TRBV7-9 and TRBJ1-5; D not certain. The CDR3 runs 14 residues. Germline CDR1 and CDR2: SEHNR and FQNEAQ (reference sequence). As DNA, the CDR3 is TGCGCCAGCAGCCCCGTAACAAGCAATCAGCCCCAGCATTTT. This codes for CASSPVTSNQPQHF.

This sequence joins TRBV15 and TRBJ2-6; TRBD1 aligns across 7 bases. V lost 1 base to trimming and J lost 0 bases; unmatched junction nucleotides: 3. Germline CDR1 is LNHNV and CDR2 is YYDKDF (reference sequence). This CDR3 has 17 amino acids. The CDR3 is CATSRAGGTSGANVLTF. The DNA of the CDR3 is TGTGCCACCAGCAGAGCAGGGGGTACCTCTGGGGCCAACGTCCTGACTTTC.